This TCR beta chain was recorded in a study of blood T cells in healthy people across ages. Study-level points and caveats: Relative to aged donors, long-lived donors carried more naive CD4+ cells and displayed higher diversity. Significant beta diversity loss was already apparent by age approximately 36, declining roughly linearly.

For this clonotype: What it binds is not known.

The CDR3 has 19 amino acids. The use of a sample-barcoded 5' primer and a J-beta primer mix characterized a second PCR of about 6 to 12 cycles. TCRdb called the 5' RACE reads again in MiXCR, with one record for every CDR3 protein. The repertoire has nearly 1 million distinct CDR3 sequences, just over 50% of them found once; the top ten carry about a fifth. This TCR came from a woman in her sixties or seventies in good health. Material for sequencing was blood. The chain is built from TRBV21-1 and TRBJ2-4; TRBD2 reflects the table's D call only, with no check against the DNA. The J call is in doubt because the DNA end fits TRBJ2-7 better. TRBV21-1 has pseudogene status. The CDR3 loop reads CASVNLPRVRREFPDEQYF. As DNA, the CDR3 is TGTGCCAGCGTCAACCTCCCTCGGGTTAGGCGGGAGTTCCCTGACGAGCAGTACTTC.